The entry below gives a single T cell receptor (beta chain) sequence along with its context. No cognate antigen has been identified for it. The record has no base qualities; no much larger clone is one base away. The junction shows trimming of 2 bases on V and 10 bases on J, and the gene matches do not reach 6 bases of it. Measured from the cysteine to the phenylalanine, the CDR3 is 15 residues long. The entry retains the CDR3 DNA only, 45 bases that are in frame from base 1. For CDR1 and CDR2, the germline V gene lists MNHEY and SVGAGI. This specimen comes from a study of T cell responses to AZD1222 COVID-19 vaccine (dated by TCRdb to the early 2020s). With respect to the entire study: TCR sequencing covered over 230 trial participants: 200 to 210 given two doses of AZD1222 and 26 given two doses of MenACWY control vaccine. Trial participants were enrolled by age into subgroups of 18-55, 56-69 and 70-plus years, and around 140, 26 and 57 TCR-sequenced participants, respectively, were included in these subgroups.

Overall results and qualifications from the work: Most participants were white British and females outnumbered males, and the authors suggested that clonal diversity may have been underestimated. Because no samples from the day 14 peak response were available, repertoires could be characterized only after the peak T cell response. Conclusions about previously exposed vaccinees are limited because only six or seven AZD1222 recipients were SARS-CoV-2 seropositive at baseline. After two AZD1222 doses, spike-specific TCR breadth and depth were significantly higher than at day 0 and than in MenACWY recipients. The 56-69-year group was small, and its depth increase did not reach significance, likely because of low power. CD4 TCRs associated with the vaccine covered the entire spike protein, and the dominant responses were in regions 160-218 and 743-854. Reportedly, almost half of the unique spike-specific TCRs recognized epitopes lying outside the regions that are mutated in the B.1.351 and B.1.1.7 variants.

The CDR3 regions of human TCRbeta chains were analyzed by immunosequencing. The authors' pipeline ran thus. Repertoire TCRs were matched against a reference library of SARS-CoV-2-specific TCRs generated with the MIRA antigen-specificity platform. Breadth was defined as the fraction of unique TCRs that were SARS-CoV-2-associated, and depth was defined as the fraction of total T cells that were SARS-CoV-2-associated. Using the MIRA data, each spike-specific TCR was assigned both to the spike region to which the TCR was reactive and to a CD4 or CD8 class. Log10-transformed breadth and depth values were compared by one-way ANOVA with Sidak's multiple comparisons tests. TCRdb carries this immuneACCESS record with in-frame sequences only. Its versions omit some clonotypes, under half of them owing to an unresolved V gene in the studies checked, with the rest unexplained. The D gene and trimming were derived from the DNA, and the V and J assignments and clone size from that table. The sample table contains more than 120,000 clones; only one count was recorded for roughly nine tenths of them. The ten largest clonotypes hold 1.5% to 2% of the sample.

The time point label corresponds to: about 28 days (+/-7) after the second vaccine dose. AZD1222 recipients given second doses at about 4 weeks or at about 12 weeks were pooled, since spike-specific TCR depth and breadth were not found to differ between the two schedules. The vaccinee samples were drawn from two UK trials, COV001 and COV002, one of which was a single-blind randomized controlled phase 2/3 trial testing AZD1222 (ChAdOx1 nCoV-19) in healthy adults. Trial participant PBMC samples were collected at day 0 and day 28 after the second dose for TCRbeta chain sequencing. The rearrangement combines TRBV6-5 with TRBJ1-6, and 9 bases in between align with TRBD1. The receptor comes from an adult who received the AZD1222 COVID-19 vaccine. The sequenced sample was peripheral blood, obtained 28 days after the second AZD1222 dose. CDR3 region: CASSYQGTGISPLHF. At the DNA level, the sequence is TGTGCCAGCAGTTACCAGGGGACAGGGATCTCACCCCTCCACTTT.